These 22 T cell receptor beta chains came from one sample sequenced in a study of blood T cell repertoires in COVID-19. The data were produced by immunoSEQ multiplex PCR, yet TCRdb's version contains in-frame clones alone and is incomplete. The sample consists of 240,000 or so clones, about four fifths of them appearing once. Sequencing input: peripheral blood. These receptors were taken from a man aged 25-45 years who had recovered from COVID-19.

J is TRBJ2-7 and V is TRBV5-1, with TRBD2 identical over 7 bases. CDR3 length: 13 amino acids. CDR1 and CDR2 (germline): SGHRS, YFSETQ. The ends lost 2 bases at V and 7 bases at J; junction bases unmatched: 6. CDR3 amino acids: CASSFRTRQEQYF. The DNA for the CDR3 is TGCGCCAGCAGCTTTAGGACTAGACAGGAGCAGTACTTC.

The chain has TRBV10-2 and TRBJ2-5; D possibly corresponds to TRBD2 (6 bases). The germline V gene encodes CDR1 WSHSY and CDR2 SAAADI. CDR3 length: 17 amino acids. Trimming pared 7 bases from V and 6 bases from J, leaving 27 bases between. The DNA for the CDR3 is TGCGCCAGCATGGGTAGACTAGGAGGGGAGGCGGGAAAGACCCAGTACTTC. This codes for CASMGRLGGEAGKTQYF.

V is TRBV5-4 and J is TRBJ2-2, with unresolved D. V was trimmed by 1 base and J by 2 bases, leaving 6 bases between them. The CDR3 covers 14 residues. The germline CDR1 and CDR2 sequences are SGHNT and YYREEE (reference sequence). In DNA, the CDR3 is TGTGCCAGCAGCTTGTTAGAAAACACCGGGGAGCTGTTTTTT. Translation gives CASSLLENTGELFF. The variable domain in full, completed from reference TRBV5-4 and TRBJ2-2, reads ETGVTQSPTHLIKTRGQQVTLRCSSQSGHNTVSWYQQALGQGPQFIFQYYREEENGRGNFPPRFSGLQFPNYSSELNVNALELDDSALYLCASSLLENTGELFFGEGSRLTVL.

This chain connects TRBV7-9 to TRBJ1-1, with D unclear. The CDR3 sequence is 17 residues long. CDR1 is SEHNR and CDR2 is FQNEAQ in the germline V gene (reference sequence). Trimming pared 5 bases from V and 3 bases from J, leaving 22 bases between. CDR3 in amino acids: CASSNPVELEGDTEAFF. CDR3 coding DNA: TGTGCCAGCAGCAACCCGGTTGAGTTGGAGGGAGACACTGAAGCTTTCTTT.

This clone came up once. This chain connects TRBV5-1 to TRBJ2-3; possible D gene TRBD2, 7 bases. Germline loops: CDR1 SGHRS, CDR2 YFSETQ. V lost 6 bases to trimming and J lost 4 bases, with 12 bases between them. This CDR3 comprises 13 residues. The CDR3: CASMGGAADTQYF. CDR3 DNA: TGCGCCAGCATGGGGGGGGCCGCAGATACGCAGTATTTT.

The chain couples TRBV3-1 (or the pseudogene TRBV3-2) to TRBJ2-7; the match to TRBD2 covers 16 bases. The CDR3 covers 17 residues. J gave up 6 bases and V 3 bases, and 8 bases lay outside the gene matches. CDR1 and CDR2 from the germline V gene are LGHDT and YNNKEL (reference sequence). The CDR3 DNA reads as TGTGCCAGCAGCCAGGGACTAGCGGGGGGGATGTCTGGCGAGCAGTACTTC. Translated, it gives CASSQGLAGGMSGEQYF.

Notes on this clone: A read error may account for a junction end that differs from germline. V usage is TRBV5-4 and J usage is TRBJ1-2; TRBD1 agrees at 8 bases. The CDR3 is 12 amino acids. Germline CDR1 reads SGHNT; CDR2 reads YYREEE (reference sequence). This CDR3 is CASSPRGDRPLF. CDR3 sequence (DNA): TGTGCCAGCAGCCCTCGCGGGGACAGGCCCCTCTTC.

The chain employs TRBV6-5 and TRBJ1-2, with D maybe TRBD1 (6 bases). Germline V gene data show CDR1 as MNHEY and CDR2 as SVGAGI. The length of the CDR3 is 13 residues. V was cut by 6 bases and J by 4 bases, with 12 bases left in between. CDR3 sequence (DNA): TGTGCCAGCAGGGGGGCAGGGGTCTATGGCTACACCTTC. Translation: CASRGAGVYGYTF.

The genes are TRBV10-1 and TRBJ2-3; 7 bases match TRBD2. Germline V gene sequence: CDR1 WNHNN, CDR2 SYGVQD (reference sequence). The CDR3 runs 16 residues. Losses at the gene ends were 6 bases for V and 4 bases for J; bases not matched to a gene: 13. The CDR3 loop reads CASRYWRGNAADTQYF. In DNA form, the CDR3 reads TGCGCCAGCAGGTACTGGCGGGGGAACGCGGCAGATACGCAGTATTTT.

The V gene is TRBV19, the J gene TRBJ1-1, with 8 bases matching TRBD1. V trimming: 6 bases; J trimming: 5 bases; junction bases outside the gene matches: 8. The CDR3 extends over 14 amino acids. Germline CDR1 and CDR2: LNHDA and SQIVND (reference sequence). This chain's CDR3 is CASRDRGGRTEAFF. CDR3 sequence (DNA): TGTGCCAGTAGAGACAGGGGTGGGAGAACTGAAGCTTTCTTT.

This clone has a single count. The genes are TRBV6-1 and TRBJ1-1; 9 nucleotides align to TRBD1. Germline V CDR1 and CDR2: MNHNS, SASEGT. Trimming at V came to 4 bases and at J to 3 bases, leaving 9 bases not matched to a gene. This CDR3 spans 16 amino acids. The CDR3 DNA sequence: TGTGCCAGCAGTGCAACCACAGGGGGCGCGTACACTGAAGCTTTCTTT. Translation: CASSATTGGAYTEAFF.

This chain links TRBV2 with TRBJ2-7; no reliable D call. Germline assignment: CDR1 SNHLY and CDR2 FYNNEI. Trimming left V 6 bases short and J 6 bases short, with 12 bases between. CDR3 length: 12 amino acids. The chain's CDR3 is CASRAQIVEQYF. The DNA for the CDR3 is TGTGCCAGCAGGGCACAGATCGTCGAGCAGTACTTC.

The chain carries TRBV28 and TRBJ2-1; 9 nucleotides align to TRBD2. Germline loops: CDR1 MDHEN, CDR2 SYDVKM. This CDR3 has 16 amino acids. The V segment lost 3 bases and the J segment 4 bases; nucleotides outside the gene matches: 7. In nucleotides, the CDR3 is TGTGCCAGCAGTTTCCTTAGCGGGGGTACTTACAATGAGCAGTTCTTC. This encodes CASSFLSGGTYNEQFF. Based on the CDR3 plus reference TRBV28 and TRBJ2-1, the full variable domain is DVKVTQSSRYLVKRTGEKVFLECVQDMDHENMFWYRQDPGLGLRLIYFSYDVKMKEKGDIPEGYSVSREKKERFSLILESASTNQTSMYLCASSFLSGGTYNEQFFGPGTRLTVL.

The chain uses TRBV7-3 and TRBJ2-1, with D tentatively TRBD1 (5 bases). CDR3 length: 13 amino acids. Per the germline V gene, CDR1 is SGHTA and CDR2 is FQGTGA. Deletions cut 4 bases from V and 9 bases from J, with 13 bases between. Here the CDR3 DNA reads TGTGCCAGCAGCTCCCGACCTGACAGTGAGCAGTTCTTC. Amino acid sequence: CASSSRPDSEQFF.

CDR3 sequence reads: CASSLRGGGAHEQYF. CDR3 sequence (DNA): TGCGCCAGCAGCCTAAGGGGGGGTGGTGCCCACGAGCAGTACTTC. This chain uses TRBV5-1 with TRBJ2-7; tentatively, D is TRBD2 (7 bases). The CDR3 spans 15 residues. CDR1 SGHRS and CDR2 YFSETQ come from the germline V gene. Trimming stripped 4 bases from V and 5 bases from J, with 19 bases between.

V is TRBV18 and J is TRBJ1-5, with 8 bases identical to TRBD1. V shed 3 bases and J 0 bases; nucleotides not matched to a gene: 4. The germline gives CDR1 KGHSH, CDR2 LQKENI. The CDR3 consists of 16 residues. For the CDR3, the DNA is TGTGCCAGCTCACCCCAGGGGGCGGGTAGCAATCAGCCCCAGCATTTT. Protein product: CASSPQGAGSNQPQHF.

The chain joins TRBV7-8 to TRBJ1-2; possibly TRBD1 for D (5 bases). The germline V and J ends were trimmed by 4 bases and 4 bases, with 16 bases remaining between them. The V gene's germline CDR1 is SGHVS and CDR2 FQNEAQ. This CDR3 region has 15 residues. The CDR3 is CASSSGRREAYGYTF. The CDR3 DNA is TGTGCCAGCAGCTCCGGGCGCAGGGAGGCCTATGGCTACACCTTC.

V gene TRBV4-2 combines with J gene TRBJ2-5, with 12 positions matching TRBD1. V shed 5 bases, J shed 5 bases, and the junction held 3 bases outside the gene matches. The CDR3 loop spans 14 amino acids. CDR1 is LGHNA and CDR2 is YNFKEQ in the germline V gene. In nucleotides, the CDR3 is TGTGCCAGCAGCAGGGACAGGGGGCTCGAGACCCAGTACTTC. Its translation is CASSRDRGLETQYF.

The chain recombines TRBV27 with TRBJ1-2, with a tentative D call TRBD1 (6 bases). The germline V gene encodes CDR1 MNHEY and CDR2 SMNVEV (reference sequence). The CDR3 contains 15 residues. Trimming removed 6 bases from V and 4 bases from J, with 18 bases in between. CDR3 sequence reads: CASSYVQGWAYGYTF. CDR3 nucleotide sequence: TGTGCCAGCAGCTACGTACAGGGATGGGCCTATGGCTACACCTTC.

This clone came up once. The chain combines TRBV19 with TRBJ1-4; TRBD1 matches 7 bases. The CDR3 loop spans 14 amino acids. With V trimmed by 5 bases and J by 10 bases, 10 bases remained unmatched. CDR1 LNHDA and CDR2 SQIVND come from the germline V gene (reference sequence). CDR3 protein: CASSDPGQFRKLFF. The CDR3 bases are TGTGCCAGTAGTGATCCGGGACAGTTTCGAAAACTGTTTTTT.

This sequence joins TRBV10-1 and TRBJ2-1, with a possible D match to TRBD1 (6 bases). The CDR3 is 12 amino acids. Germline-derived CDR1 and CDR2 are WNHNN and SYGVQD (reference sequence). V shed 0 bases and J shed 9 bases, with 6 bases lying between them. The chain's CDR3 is CASSESGGEQFF. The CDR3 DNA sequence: TGCGCCAGCAGTGAGTCAGGGGGTGAGCAGTTCTTC.

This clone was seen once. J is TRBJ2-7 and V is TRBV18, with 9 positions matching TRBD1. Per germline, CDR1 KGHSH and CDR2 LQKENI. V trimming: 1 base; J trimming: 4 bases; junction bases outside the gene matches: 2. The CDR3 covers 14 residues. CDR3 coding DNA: TGTGCCAGCTCACCACGACAGGGGGTTTACGAGCAGTACGTC. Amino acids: CASSPRQGVYEQYV.